This T cell receptor beta chain was identified during a study of tumor and adjacent non-tumor tissue in lung cancer. A modified ARM-PCR protocol with three rounds of nested PCR amplified TCRbeta. From the multiplex PCR reads, TCRdb called clonotypes with MiXCR, one entry per CDR3 protein. In the table there are under 250,000 distinct CDR3 sequences, 60% to 85% of which are singletons. CDR1 GTSNPN and CDR2 SVGIG come from the germline V gene (reference sequence). This CDR3 contains 14 residues. V dropped 4 bases and J dropped 6 bases, with 16 bases sitting between them. No cell sorting was done before RNA was extracted from the tissue.

The chain links TRBV30 to TRBJ2-1, with no clear D. The sample comprised lung tumor tissue. The clonotype comes from a man aged 60-69 years with non-small cell lung cancer. The CDR3 loop is CAWTHRFRPNEQFF. CDR3 nucleotides: TGTGCCTGGACACATCGTTTTCGGCCCAATGAGCAGTTCTTC.